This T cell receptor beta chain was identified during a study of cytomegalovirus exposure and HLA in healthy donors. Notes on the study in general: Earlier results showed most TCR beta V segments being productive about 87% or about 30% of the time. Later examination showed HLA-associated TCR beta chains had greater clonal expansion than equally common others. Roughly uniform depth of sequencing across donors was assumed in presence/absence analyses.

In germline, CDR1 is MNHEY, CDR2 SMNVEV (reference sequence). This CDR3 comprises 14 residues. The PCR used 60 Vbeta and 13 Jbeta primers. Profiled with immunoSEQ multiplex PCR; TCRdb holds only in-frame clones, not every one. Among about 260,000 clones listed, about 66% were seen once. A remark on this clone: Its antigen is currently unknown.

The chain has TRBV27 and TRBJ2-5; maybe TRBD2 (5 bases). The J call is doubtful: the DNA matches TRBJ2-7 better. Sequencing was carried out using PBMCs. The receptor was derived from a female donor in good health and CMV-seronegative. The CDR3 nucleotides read TGTGCCAGCAGTTTAAGGCGGGCATCCTACGAGCAGTACTTC. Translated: CASSLRRASYEQYF.